The 14 T cell receptor beta chains presented below share a single source sample, sequenced in a study of CD8+CD57+ T cells in acquired aplastic anemia. CDR3 and TCR beta VDJ profiling relied on a genomic DNA template. TCRdb used MiXCR to reprocess the reads, holding one entry per CDR3 protein. The data hold hundreds of thousands of distinct CDR3 sequences, with roughly 82% observed a single time. Individuals selected for sequencing had exhibited CD8+CD57+ cell expansion on flow cytometry. The specimen sequenced was sorted CD4+, CD8+, or CD8+CD57+ T cells (not recorded which) from PBMCs. These receptors all come from a human donor with aplastic anemia.

J is TRBJ2-1 and V is TRBV5-5, with D perhaps TRBD1 (6 bases). Germline CDR1 and CDR2: SGHKS and YYEKEE (reference sequence). The CDR3 totals 15 residues. V was clipped by 0 bases and J by 4 bases, with 11 bases between them. This CDR3 reads CASSLDRVGYNEQFF. CDR3 DNA sequence: TGTGCCAGCAGCTTGGACAGGGTAGGATACAATGAGCAGTTCTTC.

The genes are TRBV7-3 and TRBJ2-7; D possibly corresponds to TRBD2 (5 bases). The CDR3 contains 18 residues. V shed 2 bases and J shed 1 base, with 21 bases lying between them. From germline, CDR1 is SGHTA and CDR2 FQGTGA. This CDR3 is CASSLHLTGKAQSYEQYV. CDR3 in DNA: TGTGCCAGCAGCTTACATCTGACCGGGAAAGCTCAATCCTACGAGCAGTACGTC.

This clonotype occurred once. A read error may account for a junction end that differs from germline. This rearrangement joins TRBV2 to TRBJ2-1; D is possibly TRBD1 (7 bases). This CDR3 has 13 amino acids. Looked up from germline, CDR1 is SNHLY and CDR2 is FYNNEI. The CDR3 DNA is TGTGCCAGCAGGCAGGGGGGCACGGATAGGCTGTCCTTT. This codes for CASRQGGTDRLSF.

This chain uses TRBV7-6 with TRBJ2-7, with D possibly being TRBD2 (7 bases). This CDR3 region has 15 residues. The germline gives CDR1 SGHVS, CDR2 FNYEAQ. Trimming stripped 3 bases from V and 5 bases from J, with 17 bases between. This CDR3 is CASSLGGGGCHEQYV. CDR3 sequence (DNA): TGTGCCAGCAGCTTGGGGGGGGGGGGCTGCCACGAGCAGTACGTC.

The V call is TRBV7-9, the J call TRBJ1-1; 7 bases line up with TRBD1. Germline CDR1 is SEHNR and CDR2 is FQNEAQ (reference sequence). This CDR3 has 15 residues. The V segment lost 1 base and the J segment 14 bases; nucleotides outside the gene matches: 16. In nucleotides, the CDR3 is TGTGCCAGCAGCTTAGAACTGACAGGGAGGACTGAAGAGTTCTTT. Translation: CASSLELTGRTEEFF. Supplemented by reference TRBV7-9 and TRBJ1-1, the full variable domain reads DTGVSQNPRHKITKRGQNVTFRCDPISEHNRLYWYRQTLGQGPEFLTYFQNEAQLEKSRLLSDRFSAERPKGSFSTLEIQRTEQGDSAMYLCASSLELTGRTEEFFGQGTRLTVV.

This chain links TRBV7-9 with TRBJ2-5; tentatively, D is TRBD1 or TRBD2 (5 bases each). CDR1 is SEHNR, CDR2 FQNEAQ, per germline (reference sequence). Trimming took 5 bases from V and 14 from J, leaving 27 bases between them. The CDR3 runs 15 residues. In DNA, the CDR3 is TGTGCCAGCAGCGCACCGGGTAGCTACGGGGCCAACGTCTACTTC. Protein: CASSAPGSYGANVYF.

CDR3: CASSVPREIGRAEQFF. In DNA form, the CDR3 reads TGTGCCAGCAGCGTTCCTAGAGAGATCGGAAGAGCGGAGCAGTTCTTC. This chain joins TRBV9 and TRBJ2-1, with D hard to call. CDR3 length equals 16 residues. Germline lookup yields CDR1 SGDLS and CDR2 YYNGEE. Trimming removed 2 bases from V and 10 bases from J, with 22 bases in between.

This chain uses TRBV15 with TRBJ1-3, with D uncertain. This CDR3 contains 14 residues. Germline CDR1 reads LNHNV; CDR2 reads YYDKDF (reference sequence). V was clipped by 3 bases and J by 7 bases, with 13 bases between them. The DNA for the CDR3 is TGTGCCACCAGCAGCGGGATGGCAGGCAACACCATATATTTT. The encoded protein is CATSSGMAGNTIYF.

Remarks on this clonotype: The junction shows a germline mismatch at one end, possibly a read error. This rearrangement joins TRBV19 to TRBJ1-1; D unresolved. The germline gives CDR1 LNHDA, CDR2 SQIVND (reference sequence). The CDR3 is 15 residues long. CDR3 nucleotide sequence: TGTGCCAGTAGTATAGCGGTGGCATCCTACAATGAGGAGTTCTTC. Residues: CASSIAVASYNEEFF.

The chain joins TRBV10-2 to TRBJ1-2; the D is unclear. CDR1 and CDR2 from the germline V gene are WSHSY and SAAADI. The CDR3 spans 14 residues. V was clipped by 3 bases and J by 5 bases, with 13 bases between them. The CDR3 bases are TGCGCCAGCAGTGACGACGGGGAATTATATGGCTACACCTTC. This codes for CASSDDGELYGYTF.

CDR3: CASSSGSGPCDEQFF. The CDR3 DNA reads TGTGCCAGTAGCAGCGGTAGCGGCCCCTGCGATGAGCAGTTCTTC. This sequence joins TRBV24-1 and TRBJ2-1; TRBD2 might be the D (6 bases). This CDR3 has 15 amino acids. Looked up from germline, CDR1 is KGHDR and CDR2 is SFDVKD. The V gene lost 11 bases and the J gene lost 8 bases, with 24 bases spanning the gap.

A remark on this clonotype: At one end, the junction sequence differs from germline, possibly due to a read error. This sequence joins TRBV7-9 and TRBJ2-3; 11 bases fit TRBD2. The CDR3 runs to 14 residues. Germline lookup yields CDR1 SEHNR and CDR2 FQNEAQ (reference sequence). CDR3 region: CASSSAASGGTNEF. The DNA of the CDR3 is TGTGCCAGCAGCTCAGCGGCTAGCGGGGGGACGAATGAGTTT.

The chain couples TRBV6-1 to TRBJ1-1; no reliable D call. Per the germline V gene, CDR1 is MNHNS and CDR2 is SASEGT. CDR3 size: 15 residues. V was pared by 4 bases and J by 1 base, with 13 bases between. The DNA for the CDR3 is TGTGCCAGCAGTGTCTCTACCGGGCCGAACACTGAAGCTTTCTTT. Amino acids: CASSVSTGPNTEAFF.

The chain combines TRBV7-3 with TRBJ2-7, with TRBD1 as a possible D gene (6 bases). The CDR3 loop spans 15 amino acids. The germline CDR1 and CDR2 sequences are SGHTA and FQGTGA. Trimming took off 8 bases at V and 12 bases at J, with 29 bases between the two ends. CDR3 protein: CASSRQANAVDHWYF. CDR3 bases: TGTGCCAGCTCAAGACAGGCCAACGCCGTTGACCACTGGTACTTC.